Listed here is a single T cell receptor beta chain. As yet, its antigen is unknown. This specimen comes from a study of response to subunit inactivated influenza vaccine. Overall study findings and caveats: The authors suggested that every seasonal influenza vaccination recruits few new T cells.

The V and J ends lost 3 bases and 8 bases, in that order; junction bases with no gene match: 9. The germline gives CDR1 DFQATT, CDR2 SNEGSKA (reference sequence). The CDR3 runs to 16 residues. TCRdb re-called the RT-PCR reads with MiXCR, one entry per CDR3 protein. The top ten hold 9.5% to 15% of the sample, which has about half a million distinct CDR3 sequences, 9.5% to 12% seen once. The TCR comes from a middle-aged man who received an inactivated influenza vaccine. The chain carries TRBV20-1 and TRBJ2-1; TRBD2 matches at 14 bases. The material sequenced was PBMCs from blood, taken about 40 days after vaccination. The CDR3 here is CSASVFRLAGGYEQFF. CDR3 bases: TGCAGTGCTAGCGTCTTCCGACTAGCGGGAGGGTATGAGCAGTTCTTC.